The clone carrying this TCR beta chain was seen a handful of times. TCRdb reprocessed the 5' RACE reads via MiXCR and lists one record per CDR3 protein. The sample carries about 250,000 distinct CDR3 sequences, roughly 32% recorded once. This entry is derived from a study of CD8 T cells in ankylosing spondylitis. The sequence was collected from a male donor with ankylosing spondylitis or in good health (not recorded which). Sequenced input: blood, either unsorted or a sorted T cell fraction (not recorded which).

The CDR3 DNA reads TGTGCCAACGCGCGGGCAGGACGCACAGATACGCAGTATTTT. Translation gives CANARAGRTDTQYF. The chain employs TRBV12-3 or TRBV12-4 and TRBJ2-3, with D tentatively TRBD2 (5 bases). V dropped 10 bases and J dropped 1 base, with 15 bases sitting between them. This CDR3 is built from 14 residues.